The 22 T cell receptor beta chains listed next were all sequenced from one sample in a study of CD8+ T cells in alopecia areata. Isolated RNA was reverse transcribed into cDNA used as the sequencing template. Clones were read by immunoSEQ multiplex PCR, and TCRdb kept only the in-frame ones, dropping some. The table lists more than 200,000 clones, approximately 61% of them singletons. Sequenced material: CD4+ T cells sorted from blood, taken at week 0. The receptors come from a human donor with alopecia areata.

The chain joins TRBV29-1 to TRBJ2-2; the match to TRBD1 covers 9 bases. The V gene's germline CDR1 is SQVTM and CDR2 ANQGSEA. With V trimmed by 6 bases and J by 0 bases, 11 bases remained unmatched. The CDR3 is 17 residues long. The CDR3 bases are TGCAGCGTCGGACAGGGGCCCACTATTCCGAACACCGGGGAGCTGTTTTTT. Amino acids: CSVGQGPTIPNTGELFF.

The chain uses TRBV20-1 and TRBJ2-3; D remains unclear. V dropped 1 base and J dropped 11 bases, with 10 bases sitting between them. Per germline, CDR1 DFQATT and CDR2 SNEGSKA (reference sequence). There are 11 residues in the CDR3. CDR3 sequence (DNA): TGCAGTGCTAGAGGTGGCCCAGTGCAGTATTTT. Translating gives CSARGGPVQYF.

Concerning this clone itself: Other DNA sequences in this specimen translate into the identical CDR3. The chain employs TRBV5-6 and TRBJ2-5; no firm D call. V lost 0 bases and J 5 bases, leaving 2 bases between the germline ends. This CDR3 has 11 amino acids. The germline CDR1 and CDR2 sequences are SGHDT and YYEEEE. CDR3 DNA sequence: TGTGCCAGCAGCTTGGCTGAGACCCAGTACTTC. Translated: CASSLAETQYF. The full variable domain, in which reference TRBV5-6 and TRBJ2-5 provide the parts outside the CDR3, is DAGVTQSPTHLIKTRGQQVTLRCSPKSGHDTVSWYQQALGQGPQFIFQYYEEEERQRGNFPDRFSGHQFPNYSSELNVNALLLGDSALYLCASSLAETQYFGPGTRLLVL.

The chain joins TRBV30 to TRBJ2-7; D ambiguous. V was cut by 5 bases and J by 3 bases, with 5 bases left in between. CDR1 GTSNPN and CDR2 SVGIG come from the germline V gene (reference sequence). The CDR3 is 10 amino acids. The CDR3 reads CAWGVYEQYF. The CDR3 coding sequence is TGTGCCTGGGGGGTCTACGAGCAGTACTTC.

The chain's CDR3 is CSFRTLTPDTVYNEQFF. For the CDR3, the DNA is TGCAGCTTCAGAACTTTGACACCGGATACCGTCTATAATGAGCAGTTCTTC. The chain links TRBV29-1 to TRBJ2-1, with unresolved D. This CDR3 is 17 amino acids long. The V and J ends lost 8 bases and 7 bases respectively, with 30 bases between them. Germline V lookup: CDR1 SQVTM, CDR2 ANQGSEA.

The gene calls are TRBV4-2 and TRBJ2-7; D perhaps matches TRBD2 (7 bases). The CDR3 has 21 amino acids. CDR1 and CDR2 from the germline V gene are LGHNA and YNFKEQ. V was clipped by 2 bases and J by 6 bases, with 35 bases between them. CDR3 in DNA: TGTGCCAGCAGCCAAATCTCTTTAAGGGGGGGTTCCCCCGTTGTCTTCGGCGAGCAGTACTTC. Translated, it gives CASSQISLRGGSPVVFGEQYF.

This clone has only a few counts. This chain links TRBV9 with TRBJ2-3; 14 bases are shared with TRBD2. Trimming took 5 bases from V and 1 from J; bases not matched to a gene: 9. Germline CDR1 is SGDLS and CDR2 is YYNGEE. The CDR3 runs to 18 residues. CDR3 nucleotide sequence: TGTGCCAGCAGTGAGACTAGCGGGGGGGCCCCGGGCACAGATACGCAGTATTTT. Protein sequence: CASSETSGGAPGTDTQYF.

This sequence joins TRBV6-5 and TRBJ1-2; D gene ambiguous. The CDR3 runs to 12 residues. Deletions cut 5 bases from V and 8 bases from J, with 12 bases between. CDR1 MNHEY and CDR2 SVGAGI come from the germline V gene. CDR3 sequence (DNA): TGTGCCAGCAGTGCTCCTATCGACGGCTACACCTTC. It yields the protein CASSAPIDGYTF.

CDR3 region: CASSLRTANTGELFF. The CDR3 region has the DNA TGCGCCAGCAGCTTAAGGACAGCGAACACCGGGGAGCTGTTTTTT. The V and J genes are TRBV5-1 and TRBJ2-2; possible D gene TRBD1, 6 bases. The germline CDR1 and CDR2 sequences are SGHRS and YFSETQ. V was clipped by 2 bases and J by 0 bases, with 8 bases between them. The CDR3 is made up of 15 amino acids.

This clone was found a few times. V usage is TRBV29-1 and J usage is TRBJ2-1; a weak D match, TRBD2 (6 bases). This CDR3 contains 12 residues. Between the trimmed V and J ends, which lost 7 bases and 7 bases, there was a span of 14 bases. Germline CDR1 is SQVTM and CDR2 is ANQGSEA. The CDR3: CSGGPGVNEQFF. The CDR3 nucleotides are TGCAGCGGGGGCCCGGGGGTAAATGAGCAGTTCTTC.

The chain joins TRBV7-2 to TRBJ1-5; D is possibly TRBD1 (5 bases). Trimming took off 1 base at V and 7 bases at J, with 11 bases between the two ends. The CDR3 runs to 14 residues. CDR1 and CDR2 (germline): SGHTA, FQGNSA. The CDR3 region is CASSLVGEGQPQHF. As DNA, the CDR3 is TGTGCCAGCAGCTTAGTGGGGGAGGGGCAGCCCCAGCATTTT.

The chain recombines TRBV7-9 with TRBJ2-7; D is perhaps TRBD2 (6 bases). The CDR3 has 16 residues. Trimming stripped 2 bases from V and 5 bases from J, with 19 bases between. CDR1 is SEHNR, CDR2 FQNEAQ, per germline (reference sequence). DNA for the CDR3: TGTGCCAGCAGCTTACGGGCCTCTAGCGAGTCCCACGAGCAGTACTTC. Translated, it gives CASSLRASSESHEQYF.

This clone showed up just a few times. The chain couples TRBV9 to TRBJ1-2; D possibly corresponds to TRBD1 (5 bases). Germline CDR1 SGDLS, CDR2 YYNGEE. The CDR3 runs 11 residues. Trimming took 5 bases from V and 4 from J, leaving 6 bases between them. The CDR3 spells CASRGVYGYTF. CDR3 DNA: TGTGCCAGCAGGGGGGTCTATGGCTACACCTTC.

The chain recombines TRBV29-1 with TRBJ2-7, with D possibly TRBD2 on 5 matching bases. Looked up from germline, CDR1 is SQVTM and CDR2 is ANQGSEA. There are 13 residues in the CDR3. V gave up 2 bases and J gave up 3 bases, with 11 bases separating them. CDR3 DNA sequence: TGCAGCGTTGAAAAGACACGGGGCTACGAGCAGTACTTC. Protein: CSVEKTRGYEQYF.

There are a few counts of this clone. The rearrangement joins TRBV18 to TRBJ2-1; 7 bases match TRBD1. This CDR3 contains 17 residues. CDR1 is KGHSH, CDR2 LQKENI, per germline. V gave up 2 bases and J gave up 7 bases; unmatched junction bases: 14. The DNA for the CDR3 is TGTGCCAGCTCACCAACCTCCAGACAGGGCTATAGTAATGAGCAGTTCTTC. As protein: CASSPTSRQGYSNEQFF.

The chain recombines TRBV5-4 with TRBJ2-3; D is possibly TRBD1 or TRBD2 (5 bases each). Trimming cost V 0 bases and J 1 base, with 12 bases left between them. CDR1 is SGHNT, CDR2 YYREEE, per germline (reference sequence). CDR3 length: 16 residues. CDR3 sequence reads: CASSLGRGRGTDTQYF. CDR3 DNA: TGTGCCAGCAGCTTGGGACGGGGCCGGGGCACAGATACGCAGTATTTT.

The rearrangement joins TRBV15 to TRBJ1-5; D uncertain. The V and J ends lost 0 bases and 0 bases respectively, with 3 bases between them. Germline values: CDR1 LNHNV, CDR2 YYDKDF (reference sequence). The CDR3 is 14 amino acids. The chain's CDR3 is CATSRDTSNQPQHF. CDR3 coding DNA: TGTGCCACCAGCAGAGACACTAGCAATCAGCCCCAGCATTTT.

The chain employs TRBV30 and TRBJ2-7; D ambiguous. This CDR3 has 14 residues. Germline V CDR1 and CDR2: GTSNPN, SVGIG (reference sequence). Trimming took 0 bases from V and 0 from J, leaving 9 bases between them. The DNA for the CDR3 is TGTGCCTGGAGTGTGGGTTCCATCTCCTACGAGCAGTACTTC. It translates to CAWSVGSISYEQYF.

J is TRBJ2-7 and V is TRBV30; the D gene could be TRBD1 or TRBD2 (5 bases each). CDR3 size: 15 residues. V lost 1 base and J lost 0, with 13 bases in between. CDR1 and CDR2 (germline): GTSNPN, SVGIG (reference sequence). The CDR3 here is CAWSAPGRSSYEQYF. The CDR3 DNA reads TGTGCCTGGAGTGCCCCAGGGAGAAGCTCCTACGAGCAGTACTTC. Full variable domain (remainder filled in from reference TRBV30 and TRBJ2-7): SQTIHQWPATLVQPVGSPLSLECTVEGTSNPNLYWYRQAAGRGLQLLFYSVGIGQISSEVPQNLSASRPQDRQFILSSKKLLLSDSGFYLCAWSAPGRSSYEQYFGPGTRLTVT.

V gene TRBV25-1 combines with J gene TRBJ1-1; TRBD1 might be the D (6 bases). Deletions cut 7 bases from V and 8 bases from J, with 17 bases between. The CDR3 is 13 residues long. In germline, CDR1 is MGHDK, CDR2 SYGVNS. This chain's CDR3 is CASTSGTLSEAFF. The CDR3 DNA reads as TGTGCCAGCACCTCCGGGACATTAAGCGAAGCTTTCTTT.

This clone was observed a single time. The sample carries other DNA sequences with the same CDR3. The V call is TRBV29-1, the J call TRBJ2-5, with D possibly matching TRBD2 (6 bases). The CDR3 length is 10 residues. V lost 6 bases, J lost 4 bases, and 6 bases lay in between. Germline CDR1 is SQVTM and CDR2 is ANQGSEA. Here the CDR3 DNA reads TGCAGCGTCGGGGGAGAGACCCAGTACTTC. It encodes CSVGGETQYF.

In this sample, this clone turned up a few times. J is TRBJ2-3 and V is TRBV29-1; D is uncertain. V was cut by 7 bases and J by 5 bases, with 7 bases left in between. CDR3 length equals 10 residues. Germline lookup yields CDR1 SQVTM and CDR2 ANQGSEA. The CDR3 reads CSGLGDTQYF. Written as DNA, the CDR3 is TGCAGCGGACTTGGAGATACGCAGTATTTT.